This entry features one T cell receptor beta chain sequence. The data were obtained in a study of T cells in Graves' hyperthyroidism and ophthalmopathy. Looking at the study overall: Any treatment followed the collection of peripheral blood at initial diagnosis.

Based on clinical symptoms, serum thyroxine and TRAb, thyroid ultrasound and orbital computed tomography, diagnoses were reached. RNA transcripts provided the source from which TCR beta CDR3 regions were amplified. HTBI primers drove first-round RT-PCR of the TCR CDR3. TCRdb re-called the multiplex PCR reads with MiXCR, one entry per CDR3 protein. The sample records 370,000 or so distinct CDR3 sequences, around 16% being singletons. This CDR3 is built from 15 residues. The V end was cut by 0 bases, the J end by 6 bases, with 14 bases between. Germline V gives CDR1 LGHDT, CDR2 YNNKEL (reference sequence).

The sequencing sample was made of blood. J is TRBJ2-5 and V is TRBV3-1, with TRBD2 as a possible D gene (6 bases). The source is a woman aged 18-29 years with Graves' hyperthyroidism that later progressed to Graves' ophthalmopathy. The CDR3 loop reads CASSQEGTSLKTQYF. As DNA, the CDR3 is TGTGCCAGCAGCCAAGAAGGTACTAGCTTAAAGACCCAGTACTTC.